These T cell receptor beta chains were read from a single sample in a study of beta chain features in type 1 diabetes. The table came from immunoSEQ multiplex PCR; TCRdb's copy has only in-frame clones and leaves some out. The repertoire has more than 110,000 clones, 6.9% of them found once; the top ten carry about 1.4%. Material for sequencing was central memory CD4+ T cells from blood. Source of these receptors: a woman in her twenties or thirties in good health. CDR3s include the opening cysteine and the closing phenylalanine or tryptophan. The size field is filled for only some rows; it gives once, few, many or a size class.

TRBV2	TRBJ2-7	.	CASSEIGGNSYEQYF
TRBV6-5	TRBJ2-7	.	CASSYNGIPYEQYF
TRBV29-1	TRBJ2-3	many	CSVSNSGTGSDTQYF
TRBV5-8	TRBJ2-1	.	CASSLLNEQFF
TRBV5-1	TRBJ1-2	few	CASSPGNTGQANYGYTF
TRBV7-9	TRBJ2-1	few	CASSSSRIRGVREFF
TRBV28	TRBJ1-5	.	CASSPPRQTGNQPQHF
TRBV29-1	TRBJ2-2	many	CSVWDTGVSGELFF
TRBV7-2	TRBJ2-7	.	CASSLGTGPGEQYF
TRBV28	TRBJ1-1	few	CASSSEGGVSAEAFF
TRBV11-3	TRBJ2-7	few	CASSPGGFPYEQYF
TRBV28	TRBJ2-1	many	CASSSYNEQFF
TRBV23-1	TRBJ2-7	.	CASSQEPQGSFCYEQYF
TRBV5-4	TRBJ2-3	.	CASSINPGQGTDTQYF
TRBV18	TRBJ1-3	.	CASSSGQTGNTIYF
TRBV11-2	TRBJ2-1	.	CASSSAPGGGEQFF
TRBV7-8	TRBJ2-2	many	CASRPSGGELFF
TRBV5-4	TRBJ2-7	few	CASSPSSSTDEQYF
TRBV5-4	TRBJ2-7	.	CASSTQTGDYEQYF
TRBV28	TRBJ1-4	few	CASSLGSSGDEKLFF
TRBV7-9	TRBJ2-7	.	CASAGGSSDSPYEQYF
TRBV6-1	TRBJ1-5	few	CAVGGERQPQHF
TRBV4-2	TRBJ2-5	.	CASSTARLGEETQYF
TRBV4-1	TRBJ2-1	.	CASSQESEPYNEQFF
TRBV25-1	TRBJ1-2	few	CASSEGGTGASGGYTF
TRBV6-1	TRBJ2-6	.	CASTLLNSGANVLTF
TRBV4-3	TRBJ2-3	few	CASSLYLPPTGSTDTQYF
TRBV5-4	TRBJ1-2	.	CASSSQGPYGYTF
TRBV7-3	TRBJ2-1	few	CASSPGQGFDEQFF
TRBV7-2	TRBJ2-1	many	CASSFSRLADNEQFF
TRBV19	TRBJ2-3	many	CASSIERLAGVATDTQYF
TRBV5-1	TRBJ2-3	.	CASSHQGTSGRFSTDTQYF
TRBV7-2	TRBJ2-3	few	CASSLVPSTDTQYF
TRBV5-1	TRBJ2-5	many	CASSSGQGRETQYF
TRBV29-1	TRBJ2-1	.	CSAHRTADNEQFF
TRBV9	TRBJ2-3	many	CASSVASSSTDTQYF
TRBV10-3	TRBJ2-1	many	CAISAGTEGGEQFF
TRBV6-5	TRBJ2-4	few	CASSGQGLAKNIQYF
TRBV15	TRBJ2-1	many	CATSRDLGRNEQFF
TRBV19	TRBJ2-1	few	CASSMWAPSSYNEQFF
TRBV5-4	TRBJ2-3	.	CASSTRTSGGTDTQYF
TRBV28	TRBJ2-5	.	CASSPSGRGETQYF
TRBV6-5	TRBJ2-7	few	CASSSRDYEQYF
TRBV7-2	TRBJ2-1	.	CASSSRAVKAGEQFF
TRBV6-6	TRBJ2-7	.	CASSYDKQTYEQYF